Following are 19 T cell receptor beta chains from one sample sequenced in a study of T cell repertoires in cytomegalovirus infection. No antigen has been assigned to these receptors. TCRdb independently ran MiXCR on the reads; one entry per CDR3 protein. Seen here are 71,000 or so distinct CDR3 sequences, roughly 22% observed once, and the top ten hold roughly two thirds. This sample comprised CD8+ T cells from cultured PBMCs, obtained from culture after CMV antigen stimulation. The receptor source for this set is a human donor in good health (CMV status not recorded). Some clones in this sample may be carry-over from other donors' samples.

The CDR3 nucleotides read TGTGCCAGCAGCCAAGAGGGCCCTACTAGCGGGGTCTCCCACGGGGAGCTGTTTTTT. It is translated as CASSQEGPTSGVSHGELFF. This rearrangement joins TRBV4-2 to TRBJ2-2, with 10 bases identical to TRBD2. V gave up 0 bases and J gave up 7 bases; unmatched junction bases: 14. Germline-derived CDR1 and CDR2 are LGHNA and YNFKEQ. The CDR3 is 19 amino acids.

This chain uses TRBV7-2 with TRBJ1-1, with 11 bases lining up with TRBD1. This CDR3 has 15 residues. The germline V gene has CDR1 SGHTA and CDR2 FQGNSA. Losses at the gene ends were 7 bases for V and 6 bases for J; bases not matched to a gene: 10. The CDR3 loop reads CASTLTGQGASEAFF. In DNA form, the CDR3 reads TGTGCCAGCACCCTTACCGGACAGGGGGCATCTGAAGCTTTCTTT.

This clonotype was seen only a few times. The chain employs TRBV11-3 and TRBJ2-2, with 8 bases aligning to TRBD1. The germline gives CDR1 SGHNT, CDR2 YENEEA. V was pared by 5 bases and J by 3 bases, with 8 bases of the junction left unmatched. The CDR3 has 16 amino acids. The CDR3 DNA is TGTGCCAGCAGCGCTCGACAGGGGTCCTACACCGGGGAGCTGTTTTTT. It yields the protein CASSARQGSYTGELFF.

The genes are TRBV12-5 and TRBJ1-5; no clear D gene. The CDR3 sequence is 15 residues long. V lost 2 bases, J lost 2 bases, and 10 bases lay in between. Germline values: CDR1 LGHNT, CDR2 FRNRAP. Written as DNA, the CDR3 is TGTGCTAGTGGTTTGTTCGGAGGTGGCAATCAGCCCCAGCATTTT. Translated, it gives CASGLFGGGNQPQHF.

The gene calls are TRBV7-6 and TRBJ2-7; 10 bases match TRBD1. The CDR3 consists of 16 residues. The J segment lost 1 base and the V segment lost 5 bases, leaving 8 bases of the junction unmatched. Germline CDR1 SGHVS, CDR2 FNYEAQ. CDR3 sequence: CASSTTRTGGSYEQYF. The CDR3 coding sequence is TGTGCCAGCAGCACCACCCGGACAGGGGGGTCCTACGAGCAGTACTTC.

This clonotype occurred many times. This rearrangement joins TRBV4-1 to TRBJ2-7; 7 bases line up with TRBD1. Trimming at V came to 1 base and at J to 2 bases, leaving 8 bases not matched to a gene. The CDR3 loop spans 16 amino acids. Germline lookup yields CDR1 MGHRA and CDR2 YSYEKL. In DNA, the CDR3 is TGCGCCAGCAGCCAAGCCCCGGACAGGCCAACCTACGAGCAGTACTTC. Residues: CASSQAPDRPTYEQYF.

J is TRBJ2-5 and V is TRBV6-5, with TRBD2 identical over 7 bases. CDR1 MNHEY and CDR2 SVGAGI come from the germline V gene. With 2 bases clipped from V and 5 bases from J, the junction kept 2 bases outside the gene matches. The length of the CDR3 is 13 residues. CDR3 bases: TGTGCCAGCAGTTACAACGGGGGGGAGACCCAGTACTTC. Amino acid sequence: CASSYNGGETQYF.

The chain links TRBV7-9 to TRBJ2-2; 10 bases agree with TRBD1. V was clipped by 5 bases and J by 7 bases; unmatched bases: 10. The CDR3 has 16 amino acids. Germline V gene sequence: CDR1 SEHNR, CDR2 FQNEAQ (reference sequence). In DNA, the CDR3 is TGTGCCAGCAGCCCGCCGGGACAGGGGTTCAGCGGGGAGCTGTTTTTT. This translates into CASSPPGQGFSGELFF.

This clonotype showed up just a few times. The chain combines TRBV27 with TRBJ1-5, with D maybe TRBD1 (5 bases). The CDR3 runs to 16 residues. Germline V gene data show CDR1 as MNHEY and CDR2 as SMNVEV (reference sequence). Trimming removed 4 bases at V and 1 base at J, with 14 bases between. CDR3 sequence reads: CASSSYGGGSNQPQHF. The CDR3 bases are TGTGCCAGCAGTTCCTATGGGGGAGGAAGCAATCAGCCCCAGCATTTT.

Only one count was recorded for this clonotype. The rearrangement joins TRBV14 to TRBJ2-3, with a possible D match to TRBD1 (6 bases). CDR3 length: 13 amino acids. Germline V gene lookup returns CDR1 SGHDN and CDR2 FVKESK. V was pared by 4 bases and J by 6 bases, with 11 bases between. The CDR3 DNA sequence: TGTGCCAGCAGCCTTACAGGGTTGGATACGCAGTATTTT. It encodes CASSLTGLDTQYF.

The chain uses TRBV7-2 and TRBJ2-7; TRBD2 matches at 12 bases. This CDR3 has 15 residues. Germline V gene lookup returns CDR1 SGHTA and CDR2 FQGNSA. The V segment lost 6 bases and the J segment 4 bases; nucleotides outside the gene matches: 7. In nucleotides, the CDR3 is TGTGCCAGCAGGGATGGACTAGCGGGGACGTACGAGCAGTACTTC. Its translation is CASRDGLAGTYEQYF.

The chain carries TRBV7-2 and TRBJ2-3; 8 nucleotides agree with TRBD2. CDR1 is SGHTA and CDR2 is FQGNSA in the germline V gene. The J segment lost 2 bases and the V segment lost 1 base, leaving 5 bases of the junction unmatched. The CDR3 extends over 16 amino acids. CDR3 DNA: TGTGCCAGCAGCTTAGACCCAGCGGGGGCCACAGATACGCAGTATTTT. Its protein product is CASSLDPAGATDTQYF.

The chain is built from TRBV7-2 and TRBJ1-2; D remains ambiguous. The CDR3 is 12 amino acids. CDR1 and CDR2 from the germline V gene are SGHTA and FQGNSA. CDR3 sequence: CGLLDSNYGYTF. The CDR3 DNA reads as TGTGGCCTCCTAGACTCTAACTATGGCTACACCTTC.

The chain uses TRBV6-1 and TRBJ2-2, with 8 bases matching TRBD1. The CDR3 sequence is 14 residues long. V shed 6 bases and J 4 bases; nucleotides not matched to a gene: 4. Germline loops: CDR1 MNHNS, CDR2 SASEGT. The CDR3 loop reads CASSQTGATGELFF. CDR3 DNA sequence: TGTGCCAGCAGCCAGACAGGGGCCACCGGGGAGCTGTTTTTT.

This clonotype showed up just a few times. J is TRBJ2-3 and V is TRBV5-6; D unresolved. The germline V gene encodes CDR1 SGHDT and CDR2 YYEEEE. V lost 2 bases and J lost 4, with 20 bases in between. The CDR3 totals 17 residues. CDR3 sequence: CASSFRDRAFLPDTQYF. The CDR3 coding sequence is TGTGCCAGCAGCTTTAGAGACCGAGCCTTCCTTCCAGATACGCAGTATTTT.

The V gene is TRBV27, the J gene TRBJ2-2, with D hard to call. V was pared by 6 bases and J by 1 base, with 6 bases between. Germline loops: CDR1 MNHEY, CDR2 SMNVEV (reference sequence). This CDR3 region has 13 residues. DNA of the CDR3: TGTGCCAGCAGGTCAGGGAACACCGGGGAGCTGTTTTTT. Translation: CASRSGNTGELFF.

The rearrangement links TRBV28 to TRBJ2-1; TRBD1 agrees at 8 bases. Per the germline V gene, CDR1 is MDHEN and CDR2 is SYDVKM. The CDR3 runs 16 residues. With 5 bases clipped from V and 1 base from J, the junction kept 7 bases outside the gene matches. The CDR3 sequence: CASSLQQGGSYNEQFF. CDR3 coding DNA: TGTGCCAGCAGTCTCCAACAGGGGGGTTCCTACAATGAGCAGTTCTTC.

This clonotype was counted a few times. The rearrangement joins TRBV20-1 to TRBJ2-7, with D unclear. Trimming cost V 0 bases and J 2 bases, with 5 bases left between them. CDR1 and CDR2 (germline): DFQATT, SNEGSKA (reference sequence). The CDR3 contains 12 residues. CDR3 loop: CSARDPTYEQYF. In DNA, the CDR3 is TGCAGTGCTAGAGATCCGACCTACGAGCAGTACTTC.

The CDR3 DNA reads as TGTGCCAGCAGCTTAATCACAGCTCGCCAAGAGACCCAGTACTTC. Translating gives CASSLITARQETQYF. V gene TRBV7-2 combines with J gene TRBJ2-5, with D unclear. V lost 2 bases and J lost 1, with 11 bases in between. This CDR3 comprises 15 residues. Germline CDR1 is SGHTA and CDR2 is FQGNSA.